This is a list of T cell receptor beta chains from one sample in a study of molecular identifiers for immune sequencing clone quantification. TCRdb passed the PCR reads through MiXCR, listing each CDR3 protein once. The sample has 300,000 to 400,000 distinct CDR3 sequences, 24% seen once. Sequenced sample: naive CD8+ T cells from blood, with Jurkat cell RNA spiked in. These receptors were taken from a human donor in good health. Some libraries in this study had Jurkat cell RNA spiked in. Both conserved end residues are part of each CDR3. D genes are given only for firm matches. Clone size, where shown, is once, few, many, or a class for clones that have expanded.

cdr3_nt cdr3_aa j_call clone_size d_call v_call
TGCGCCAGCAGCCAAGAGGGCCGCCATGAAGACATTCAGTACTTC CASSQEGRHEDIQYF TRBJ2-4 many - TRBV4-3
TGCAGCGTTGAGCGAGACGGCGAGCAGTACTTC CSVERDGEQYF TRBJ2-7 - - TRBV29-1
TGTGCCAGCAGCTTAGGGCAGGGGGAAAATCAGCCCCAGCATTTT CASSLGQGENQPQHF TRBJ1-5 many TRBD1 TRBV7-9
TGTGCCAGCATTCGAGGATGGGGCTGGGGCACAGATACGCAGTATTTT CASIRGWGWGTDTQYF TRBJ2-3 - - TRBV6-2/TRBV6-3
TGTGCTGGCCCCACCGGAACTAATGAAAAACTGTTTTTT CAGPTGTNEKLFF TRBJ1-4 many - TRBV30
TGCAGTGCTAGAGGCGCGGCCGGCTCCTACAATGAGCAGTTCTTC CSARGAAGSYNEQFF TRBJ2-1 - - TRBV20-1
TGTGCCAGTAGTCCCGCCTTGAGTAATGAGCAGTTCTTC CASSPALSNEQFF TRBJ2-1 - - TRBV19
TGTGCCAGCAGCCACCAAGCCGGGTCTGCGGAAGAGACCCAGTACTTC CASSHQAGSAEETQYF TRBJ2-5 - - TRBV7-9
TGTGCCAGCAGTCCCGAGCGGGAGGGGCTATCCACAGATACGCAGTATTTT CASSPEREGLSTDTQYF TRBJ2-3 many TRBD2 TRBV28
TGTGCCAGCAGTTACCAGACCCGGGACGGTAACGAGCAGTACTTC CASSYQTRDGNEQYF TRBJ2-7 few - TRBV6-5
TGTGCCAGCAGCCTCTGGTCGGGCGGGGGGCATCGCAATTCACCCCTCCACTTT CASSLWSGGGHRNSPLHF TRBJ1-6 few - TRBV12-3/TRBV12-4
TGCAGCGTTCAGGGTCGCTATGGCTACACCTTC CSVQGRYGYTF TRBJ1-2 few - TRBV29-1
TGTGCCAGCAGCCTTGTAACAGGGGACCAAGAGACCCAGTACTTC CASSLVTGDQETQYF TRBJ2-5 many TRBD1 TRBV3-1
TGCGCCAGCAGCCAAGATGGAGGGGGTATCACTGAAGCTTTCTTT CASSQDGGGITEAFF TRBJ1-1 many - TRBV4-3
TGTGCCAGCAGTTTTATGGCGGGAGAGACCCAGTACTTC CASSFMAGETQYF TRBJ2-5 few - TRBV12-3/TRBV12-4
TGCAGCGTTGTTCAGGACTCCTACGAGCAGTACTTC CSVVQDSYEQYF TRBJ2-7 many - TRBV29-1
TGTGCCAGCCTCGGACTTAACACCGGGGAGCTGTTTTTT CASLGLNTGELFF TRBJ2-2 few - TRBV19